The 9 T cell receptor beta chains given below trace back to one sample, sequenced in a study of T cell responses to AZD1222 COVID-19 vaccine. Some clones are missing from TCRdb's copy, which holds only in-frame ones; the method was immunoSEQ multiplex PCR. This table has about 170,000 clones, 90% appearing once. The material sequenced was peripheral blood, taken on day 0 of AZD1222 vaccination. The receptors were sampled from an adult in good health.

V gene TRBV28 combines with J gene TRBJ1-5; D gene unclear. The CDR3 contains 13 residues. Germline CDR1 is MDHEN and CDR2 is SYDVKM. Trimming pared 2 bases from V and 5 bases from J, leaving 7 bases between. CDR3: CASSLSRYQPQHF. CDR3 in DNA: TGTGCCAGCAGTTTAAGCAGGTATCAGCCCCAGCATTTT.

The V gene is TRBV30, the J gene TRBJ2-7, with TRBD1 identical over 7 bases. CDR1 and CDR2 (germline): GTSNPN, SVGIG (reference sequence). The CDR3 consists of 17 residues. The ends lost 8 bases at V and 4 bases at J; junction bases unmatched: 23. CDR3 region: CAPPRGGASRALYEQYF. The CDR3, as DNA: TGTGCCCCCCCAAGAGGGGGCGCCTCTAGAGCTTTGTACGAGCAGTACTTC.

The V gene is TRBV29-1, the J gene TRBJ2-3, with D possibly matching TRBD2 (6 bases). CDR1 SQVTM and CDR2 ANQGSEA come from the germline V gene. The CDR3 consists of 13 residues. V gave up 4 bases and J gave up 5 bases, with 13 bases separating them. CDR3 nucleotide sequence: TGCAGCGTTGGAGATGTGGGGGGAGATACGCAGTATTTT. Amino acids: CSVGDVGGDTQYF.

The rearrangement uses TRBV28 and TRBJ1-6; 9 nucleotides agree with TRBD1. The V gene's germline CDR1 is MDHEN and CDR2 SYDVKM. The CDR3 is made up of 14 amino acids. V was clipped by 6 bases and J by 14 bases; unmatched bases: 11. CDR3: CASSDGTGNPTLHF. The CDR3 DNA follows: TGTGCCAGCAGCGACGGGACAGGGAACCCGACCCTCCACTTT. Filled out from reference TRBV28 and TRBJ1-6, the complete variable domain reads DVKVTQSSRYLVKRTGEKVFLECVQDMDHENMFWYRQDPGLGLRLIYFSYDVKMKEKGDIPEGYSVSREKKERFSLILESASTNQTSMYLCASSDGTGNPTLHFGNGTRLTVT.

The chain employs TRBV30 and TRBJ2-7, with a weak D call TRBD1 (5 bases). V was clipped by 0 bases and J by 3 bases, with 6 bases between them. From germline, CDR1 is GTSNPN and CDR2 SVGIG (reference sequence). This CDR3 spans 12 amino acids. The CDR3 DNA reads TGTGCCTGGAGTGTCACAGGCTACGAGCAGTACTTC. This sequence encodes CAWSVTGYEQYF. Complete variable domain (other parts from reference TRBV30 and TRBJ2-7): SQTIHQWPATLVQPVGSPLSLECTVEGTSNPNLYWYRQAAGRGLQLLFYSVGIGQISSEVPQNLSASRPQDRQFILSSKKLLLSDSGFYLCAWSVTGYEQYFGPGTRLTVT.

The chain combines TRBV10-3 with TRBJ1-6; TRBD1 might be the D (6 bases). The CDR3 sequence is 15 residues long. Trimming stripped 3 bases from V and 9 bases from J, with 15 bases between. Germline lookup yields CDR1 ENHRY and CDR2 SYGVKD. CDR3 region: CAISDGGAKGSPLHF. Written as DNA, the CDR3 is TGTGCCATCAGTGATGGGGGGGCCAAAGGTTCACCCCTCCACTTT.

This rearrangement joins TRBV19 to TRBJ1-1, with unresolved D. The CDR3 is 14 amino acids. Germline CDR1 is LNHDA and CDR2 is SQIVND (reference sequence). V lost 3 bases to trimming and J lost 5 bases, with 13 bases between them. This chain's CDR3 is CASSIWGVETEAFF. The CDR3 nucleotides are TGTGCCAGTAGTATTTGGGGAGTGGAAACTGAAGCTTTCTTT.

The rearrangement joins TRBV23-1 to TRBJ1-5; D might be TRBD1 (5 bases). TRBV23-1 is sorted into the ORF group, with uncertain function. V gave up 3 bases and J gave up 1 base, with 19 bases separating them. This CDR3 contains 18 residues. CDR3 nucleotide sequence: TGCGCCAGCAGTCACTCCACTAGACAGAAGAGCAGCAATCAGCCCCAGCATTTT. Amino acids: CASSHSTRQKSSNQPQHF.

The chain has TRBV15 and TRBJ2-1, with D hard to call. This CDR3 is built from 15 residues. The V gene's germline CDR1 is LNHNV and CDR2 YYDKDF (reference sequence). Trimming removed 11 bases at V and 0 bases at J, with 17 bases between. CDR3 in DNA: TGTGCCGTAAGCTCAGCGTTAAGCTCCTACAATGAGCAGTTCTTC. Protein sequence: CAVSSALSSYNEQFF.